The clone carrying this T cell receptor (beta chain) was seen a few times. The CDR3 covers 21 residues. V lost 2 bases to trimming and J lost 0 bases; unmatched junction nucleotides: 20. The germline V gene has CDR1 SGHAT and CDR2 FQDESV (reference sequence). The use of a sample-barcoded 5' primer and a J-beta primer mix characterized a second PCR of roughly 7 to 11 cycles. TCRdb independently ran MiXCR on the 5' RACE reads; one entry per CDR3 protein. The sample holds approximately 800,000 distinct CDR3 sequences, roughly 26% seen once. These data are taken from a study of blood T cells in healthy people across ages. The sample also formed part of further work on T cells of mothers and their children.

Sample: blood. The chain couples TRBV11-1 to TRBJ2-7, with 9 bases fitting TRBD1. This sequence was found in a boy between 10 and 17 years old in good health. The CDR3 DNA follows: TGTGCCAGCAGCTTACGGCTGGGTGAAGGGACAGGGAGGCGTCCCTCCTACGAGCAGTACTTC. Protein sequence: CASSLRLGEGTGRRPSYEQYF. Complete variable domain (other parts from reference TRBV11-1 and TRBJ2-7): EAEVAQSPRYKITEKSQAVAFWCDPISGHATLYWYRQILGQGPELLVQFQDESVVDDSQLPKDRFSAERLKGVDSTLKIQPAELGDSAMYLCASSLRLGEGTGRRPSYEQYFGPGTRLTVT.